Below are 21 T cell receptor beta chains sequenced from a single sample in a study of regulatory T cells in long-lasting Graves disease. Assembly of TCR beta libraries relied on iRepertoire HTBI primers together with Arm-PCR of CDR3 regions. TCRdb redid the calling of the multiplex PCR reads with MiXCR, one entry per CDR3 protein. The table includes around 230,000 distinct CDR3 sequences, about 17% detected once. Stated time point: newly diagnosed GD, antithyroid drugs for less than 3 months. Extracted PBMC RNA gave rise to the TCR library. Sample: peripheral blood mononuclear cells (PBMCs), taken at new diagnosis, from a patient treated with antithyroid drugs. All receptors come from a female donor with Graves disease.

This clonotype was counted at least ten times. The V gene is TRBV30, the J gene TRBJ2-3; 7 nucleotides align to TRBD2. The CDR3 has 13 residues. V dropped 3 bases and J dropped 2; count of bases not matched to a gene: 2. The germline V gene encodes CDR1 GTSNPN and CDR2 SVGIG (reference sequence). CDR3 protein: CAWRLAATDTQYF. CDR3 DNA sequence: TGTGCCTGGAGGCTAGCGGCCACAGATACGCAGTATTTT. Complete variable domain (other parts from reference TRBV30 and TRBJ2-3): SQTIHQWPATLVQPVGSPLSLECTVEGTSNPNLYWYRQAAGRGLQLLFYSVGIGQISSEVPQNLSASRPQDRQFILSSKKLLLSDSGFYLCAWRLAATDTQYFGPGTRLTVL.

This clonotype was recorded at least ten times. It may be a read error: a sequence one base away is much more abundant. The rearrangement joins TRBV27 to TRBJ2-7; 10 bases are a match to TRBD1. Germline V lookup: CDR1 MNHEY, CDR2 SMNVEV (reference sequence). The CDR3 is 18 residues long. CDR3 protein: CASKMTGGFLPASCEQYF. The CDR3 DNA reads TGTGCCAGCAAAATGACAGGGGGCTTTCTCCCTGCTTCCTGCGAGCAGTACTTC.

Many counts were recorded for this clonotype. The CDR3 spells CASSPQGQGSNQPQHF. As DNA, the CDR3 is TGTGCCAGCAGCCCCCAGGGACAGGGGAGTAATCAGCCCCAGCATTTT. The V call is TRBV7-8, the J call TRBJ1-5; TRBD1 agrees at 10 bases. The CDR3 runs 16 residues. V gave up 5 bases and J gave up 4 bases; unmatched junction bases: 8. Germline CDR1 is SGHVS and CDR2 is FQNEAQ. Full variable domain (rest looked up from reference TRBV7-8 and TRBJ1-5): GAGVSQSPRYKVAKRGQDVALRCDPISGHVSLFWYQQALGQGPEFLTYFQNEAQLDKSGLPSDRFFAERPEGSVSTLKIQRTQQEDSAVYLCASSPQGQGSNQPQHFGDGTRLSIL.

This clonotype has at least ten counts. V usage is TRBV4-1 and J usage is TRBJ2-1; D possibly corresponds to TRBD1 (6 bases). The CDR3 sequence is 15 residues long. CDR1 is MGHRA and CDR2 is YSYEKL in the germline V gene. V lost 3 bases and J 6 bases, leaving 15 bases between the germline ends. CDR3 amino acids: CASSQPGAGINEQFF. The CDR3 bases are TGCGCCAGCAGCCAGCCAGGGGCAGGGATCAATGAGCAGTTCTTC.

This clonotype was seen many times. The V gene is TRBV7-2, the J gene TRBJ2-1; D is perhaps TRBD2 (5 bases). Germline CDR1 is SGHTA and CDR2 is FQGNSA. The V end was cut by 1 base, the J end by 3 bases, with 10 bases between. This CDR3 spans 15 amino acids. The CDR3 here is CASSLVVANYNEQFF. The CDR3, as DNA: TGTGCCAGCAGCTTAGTGGTAGCGAACTACAATGAGCAGTTCTTC.

This chain connects TRBV12-3 or TRBV12-4 to TRBJ2-2; no reliable D call. The V end lost 1 base, the J end lost 7 bases, and 4 bases lay between the germline ends. The CDR3 is 12 residues long. This CDR3 is CASSLGSGELFF. CDR3 coding DNA: TGTGCCAGCAGTTTAGGAAGCGGGGAGCTGTTTTTT.

This clonotype was observed many times. The chain employs TRBV28 and TRBJ2-1, with TRBD2 matching 9 bases. After removal of 6 bases from V and 8 bases from J, the junction contained 11 bases not matched to a gene. The CDR3 length is 15 residues. The V gene's germline CDR1 is MDHEN and CDR2 SYDVKM. In DNA form, the CDR3 reads TGTGCCAGCAGCCCCCGCGGGAGGGGATTGGATGAGCAGTTCTTC. Amino acid sequence: CASSPRGRGLDEQFF.

This clonotype was seen repeatedly, ten times or more. CDR3 DNA sequence: TGTGCTAGTGGTTTGGTCTGGGAAGAGACCCAGTACTTC. Protein sequence: CASGLVWEETQYF. The V gene is TRBV12-5, the J gene TRBJ2-5; D is unclear. V lost 0 bases to trimming and J lost 3 bases, with 5 bases between them. Per the germline V gene, CDR1 is LGHNT and CDR2 is FRNRAP. The CDR3 runs to 13 residues.

This clonotype was counted many times. V gene TRBV11-3 combines with J gene TRBJ2-2, with D hard to call. CDR1 and CDR2 from the germline V gene are SGHNT and YENEEA. Trimming took 5 bases from V and 8 from J, leaving 9 bases between them. The CDR3 totals 12 residues. The CDR3 nucleotides are TGTGCCAGCAGCCGCGCTTCTGGGGAGCTGTTTTTT. Translation: CASSRASGELFF.

This clonotype occurred many times. The CDR3 region is CASSPLYLRELFF. The CDR3, as DNA: TGTGCCAGCAGCCCCCTATACCTCCGGGAGCTGTTTTTT. The chain carries TRBV7-2 and TRBJ2-2; D is undetermined. Trimming removed 5 bases at V and 9 bases at J, with 13 bases between. CDR1 is SGHTA, CDR2 FQGNSA, per germline. The CDR3 loop spans 13 amino acids.

Many counts were recorded for this clonotype. The chain couples TRBV29-1 to TRBJ2-5; 10 nucleotides align to TRBD2. Germline V lookup: CDR1 SQVTM, CDR2 ANQGSEA. This CDR3 comprises 16 residues. The V and J ends lost 4 bases and 4 bases, in that order; junction bases with no gene match: 12. The CDR3 protein is CSVVGLAGESGETQYF. The CDR3 DNA reads as TGCAGCGTTGTCGGGCTAGCGGGAGAATCGGGAGAGACCCAGTACTTC.

This chain joins TRBV12-3 or TRBV12-4 and TRBJ2-3; the D gene is possibly TRBD2 (5 bases). The CDR3 has 15 amino acids. Trimming left V 1 base short and J 2 bases short, with 10 bases between. In nucleotides, the CDR3 is TGTGCCAGCAGTTTAGGTAGCGTGGACACAGATACGCAGTATTTT. It yields the protein CASSLGSVDTDTQYF.

The chain joins TRBV11-2 to TRBJ2-7; 8 bases map to TRBD2. CDR3 length equals 14 residues. The germline V gene has CDR1 SGHAT and CDR2 FQNNGV. Trimming cost V 4 bases and J 1 base; bases outside gene matches: 3. CDR3 in DNA: TGTGCCAGCAGCTCCGGACTAGCTTCCTACGAGCAGTACTTC. It specifies CASSSGLASYEQYF.

This clonotype showed up many times. The J gene is TRBJ2-3, the V gene TRBV15; TRBD1 is a possible D gene (7 bases). Per the germline V gene, CDR1 is LNHNV and CDR2 is YYDKDF (reference sequence). V lost 0 bases and J 5 bases, leaving 12 bases between the germline ends. The CDR3 totals 15 residues. CDR3 sequence: CATSRDAGGIDTQYF. The CDR3 nucleotides are TGTGCCACCAGCAGAGATGCAGGGGGGATAGATACGCAGTATTTT.

This clonotype was seen repeatedly, ten times or more. J is TRBJ1-4 and V is TRBV11-2; unclear D gene. V gave up 5 bases and J gave up 6 bases, with 7 bases separating them. CDR3 size: 12 residues. In germline, CDR1 is SGHAT, CDR2 FQNNGV. CDR3 nucleotides: TGTGCCAGCAGCGTAAGGGATGAAAAACTGTTTTTT. This sequence encodes CASSVRDEKLFF.

At least ten counts were recorded for this clonotype. The germline gene is not matched at one end of the junction; a read error may be the cause. The J gene is TRBJ1-5, the V gene TRBV20-1; TRBD1 might be the D (5 bases). The length of the CDR3 is 14 residues. Germline V gene sequence: CDR1 DFQATT, CDR2 SNEGSKA (reference sequence). As DNA, the CDR3 is TGCAGTGCCAGAGGGGTGGGTGGCAATCAGCCCCAGCATTTT. Its protein product is CSARGVGGNQPQHF.

This clonotype was observed at least ten times. This chain connects TRBV20-1 to TRBJ2-1, with TRBD2 matching over 11 bases. Trimming at V came to 6 bases and at J to 8 bases, leaving 12 bases not matched to a gene. Per the germline V gene, CDR1 is DFQATT and CDR2 is SNEGSKA (reference sequence). There are 15 residues in the CDR3. The CDR3: CSAGTSGRGSDEQFF. DNA for the CDR3: TGCAGTGCGGGAACTAGCGGGAGAGGTAGCGATGAGCAGTTCTTC.

On this clonotype itself: A far larger clone is just one base off, so this is likely a read error. J is TRBJ1-4 and V is TRBV5-1, with 10 bases aligning to TRBD1. Germline V gene data show CDR1 as SGHRS and CDR2 as YFSETQ. CDR3 length: 14 residues. The CDR3 nucleotides are TGTGCCAGCAGCTTAGACAGGGGGCGTGAAAAACTGTGTTTT. The encoded protein is CASSLDRGREKLCF.

On this clonotype: A read error is likely here: a far larger clone is one base away. The V and J genes are TRBV28 and TRBJ2-1; TRBD2 might be the D (6 bases). V gave up 6 bases and J gave up 14 bases, with 17 bases separating them. CDR1 is MDHEN, CDR2 SYDVKM, per germline. There are 12 residues in the CDR3. CDR3 region: CASSPGGIGKFF. The DNA of the CDR3 is TGTGCCAGCAGCCCCGGCGGGATAGGGAAGTTCTTC.

This sequence joins TRBV7-2 and TRBJ1-1; D not resolved. The CDR3 spans 15 residues. V lost 1 base, J lost 2 bases, and 11 bases lay in between. The germline CDR1 and CDR2 sequences are SGHTA and FQGNSA. The chain's CDR3 is CASSLGGAGNTEAFF. For the CDR3, the DNA is TGTGCCAGCAGCTTAGGGGGAGCGGGAAACACTGAAGCTTTCTTT.

This clonotype occurred many times. This sequence joins TRBV7-9 and TRBJ2-7; possibly TRBD2 for D (6 bases). Germline V lookup: CDR1 SEHNR, CDR2 FQNEAQ (reference sequence). Trimming removed 3 bases at V and 3 bases at J, with 9 bases between. The CDR3 sequence is 13 residues long. The CDR3 is CASSLEGFYEQYF. CDR3 DNA sequence: TGTGCCAGCAGCTTGGAGGGTTTCTACGAGCAGTACTTC.